This T cell receptor (beta chain) was recovered during a study of blood T cell repertoires in COVID-19 (dated by TCRdb to the early 2020s). With regard to the full study: The collaborator samples originated in the United States, Italy and Spain and spanned the acute and convalescent phases of COVID-19. Subjects who had been exposed to COVID-19, were actively infected with it, or had recovered from it provided the deeply sampled blood TCRbeta repertoires that made up the dataset. Samples were obtained from the ongoing ImmuneRACE study (first 160 participants) and from about 1,300 subjects provided by 6 global collaborators. The repertoires were released in a freely available public database intended as a resource for research on the immune response to SARS-CoV-2. The material from the prospective study consisted of cDNA or gDNA derived from T cells, B-cell-depleted T cells, or PBMCs. A de-identified subject ID, COVID-19 status, age in years and sex were almost always included in the sample metadata. Where available, HLA class I and class II types were taken from metadata supplied by the sample provider and were not determined by assay-based typing.

The collaborating institutions used their own protocols to collect whole blood in K2EDTA tubes. For TCRbeta analysis, collaborators shipped samples in one of three forms: frozen whole blood, isolated PBMCs, or DNA extracted from either of those sample types. Comment on this clone: No antigen is known for it. Base qualities are not at hand, and no much larger clone is one base apart.

TCRbeta CDR3 regions were amplified from genomic DNA using the immunoSEQ Assay, a bias-controlled multiplex PCR. The published analysis was carried out like this. Within the assay, amplification of reference gene primers was used to estimate how many nucleated cells each sample contained. Sequence reads were collapsed and filtered to measure the absolute abundance of every unique TCRbeta CDR3 rearrangement. Productive Simpson clonality was computed per sample as the square root of Simpson's diversity index over productive rearrangements. The table was pulled from immuneACCESS by TCRdb, which kept in-frame rearrangements only. Such tables lose some clones; where checked, under half of the loss comes from unresolved V genes, and the rest has no known cause. That table gives V, J and clone size, and the DNA gave D and trimming. The table for this sample lists 95,000 to 150,000 clones; roughly four fifths of them were counted only once. The ten largest account for 4% to 5.5% of the sample.

From the germline V gene (reference sequence), CDR1 is DFQATT and CDR2 is SNEGSKA. V is cut by 7 bases and J by 3 bases, and the space between the germline ends is 9 bases. The CDR3 spans 11 residues, from the cysteine through the phenylalanine. Solely the CDR3 DNA is kept, with 33 bases framed from the first base. The paper's findings and limits, for the study overall: The quantity of clinical and demographic metadata differed by source and by participant and was supplied without curation.

Recombination joined TRBV20-1 with TRBJ1-1, with no confident D gene call. Sequenced input: peripheral blood. The origin of this receptor is a woman aged 70 to 79 with acute or convalescent COVID-19. For the CDR3, the sequence is CSVEQDTEAFF. The DNA sequence is given as TGCAGTGTAGAGCAGGACACTGAAGCTTTCTTT.